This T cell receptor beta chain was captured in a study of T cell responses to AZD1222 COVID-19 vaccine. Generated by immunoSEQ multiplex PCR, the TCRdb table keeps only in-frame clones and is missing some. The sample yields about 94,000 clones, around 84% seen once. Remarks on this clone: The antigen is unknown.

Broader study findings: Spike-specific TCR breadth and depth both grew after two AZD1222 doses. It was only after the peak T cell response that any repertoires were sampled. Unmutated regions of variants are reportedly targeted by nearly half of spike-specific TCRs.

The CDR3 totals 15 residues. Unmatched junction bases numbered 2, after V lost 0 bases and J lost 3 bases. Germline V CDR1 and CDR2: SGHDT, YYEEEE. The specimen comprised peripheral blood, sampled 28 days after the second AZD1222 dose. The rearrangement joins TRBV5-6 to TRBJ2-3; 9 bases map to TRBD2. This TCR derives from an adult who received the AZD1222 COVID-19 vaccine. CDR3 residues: CASSLGLAETDTQYF. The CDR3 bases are TGTGCCAGCAGCTTGGGACTAGCGGAAACAGATACGCAGTATTTT.